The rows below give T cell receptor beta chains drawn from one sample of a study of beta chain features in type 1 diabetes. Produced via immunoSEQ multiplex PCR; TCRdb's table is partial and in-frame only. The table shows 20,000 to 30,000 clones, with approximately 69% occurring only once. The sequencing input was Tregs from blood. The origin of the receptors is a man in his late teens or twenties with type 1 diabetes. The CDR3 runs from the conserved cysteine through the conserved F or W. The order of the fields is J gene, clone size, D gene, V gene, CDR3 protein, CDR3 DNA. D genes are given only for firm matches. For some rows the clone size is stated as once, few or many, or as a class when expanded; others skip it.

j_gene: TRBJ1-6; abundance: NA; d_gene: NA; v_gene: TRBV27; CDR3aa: CASSPQGSPLHF; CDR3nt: TGTGCCAGCAGTCCCCAGGGGTCACCCCTCCACTTT
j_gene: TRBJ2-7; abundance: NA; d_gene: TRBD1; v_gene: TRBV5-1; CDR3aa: CASSPGTGGIEQYF; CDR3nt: TGCGCCAGCAGCCCTGGGACAGGGGGGATCGAGCAGTACTTC
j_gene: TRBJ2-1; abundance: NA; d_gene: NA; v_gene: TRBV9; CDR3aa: CASSVAVSSSYNEQFF; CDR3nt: TGTGCCAGCAGCGTAGCGGTGTCGAGCTCCTACAATGAGCAGTTCTTC
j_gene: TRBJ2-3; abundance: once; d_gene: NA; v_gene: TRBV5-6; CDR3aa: CASSLARLPGDTQYF; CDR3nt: TGTGCCAGCAGCTTGGCCCGGCTTCCCGGGGATACGCAGTATTTT
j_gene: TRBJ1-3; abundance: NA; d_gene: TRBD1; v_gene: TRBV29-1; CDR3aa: CSGSLQGFSGNTIYF; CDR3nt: TGCAGCGGTTCTCTACAGGGGTTCTCTGGAAACACCATATATTTT
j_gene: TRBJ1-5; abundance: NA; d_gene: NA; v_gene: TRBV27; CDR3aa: CAVGDISYQPQHF; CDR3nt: TGTGCCGTGGGGGACATCTCGTATCAGCCCCAGCATTTT
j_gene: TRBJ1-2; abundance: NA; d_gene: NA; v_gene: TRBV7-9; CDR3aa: CASSPSNYGYTF; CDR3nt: TGTGCCAGCAGCCCTTCTAACTATGGCTACACCTTC
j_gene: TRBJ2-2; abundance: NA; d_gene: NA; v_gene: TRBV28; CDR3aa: CASSNRRAGELFF; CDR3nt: TGTGCCAGCAGTAATCGACGGGCCGGGGAGCTGTTTTTT
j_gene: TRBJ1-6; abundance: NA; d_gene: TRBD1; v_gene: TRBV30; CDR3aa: CAWSTPDRSNSPLHF; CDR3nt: TGTGCCTGGAGTACACCGGACAGGAGTAATTCACCCCTCCACTTT
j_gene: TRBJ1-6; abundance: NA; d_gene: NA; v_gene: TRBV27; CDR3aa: CASSFNNSPLHF; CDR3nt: TGTGCCAGCAGTTTCAATAATTCACCCCTCCACTTT
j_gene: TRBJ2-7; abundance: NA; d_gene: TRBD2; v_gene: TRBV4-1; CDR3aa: CASSQEPGTSGTYEQYF; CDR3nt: TGCGCCAGCAGCCAAGAGCCCGGGACTAGCGGAACCTACGAGCAGTACTTC
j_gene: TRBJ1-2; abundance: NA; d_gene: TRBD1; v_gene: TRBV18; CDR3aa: CASSPTRTGGVYGYTF; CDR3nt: TGTGCCAGCTCACCGACTCGGACAGGGGGCGTCTATGGCTACACCTTC
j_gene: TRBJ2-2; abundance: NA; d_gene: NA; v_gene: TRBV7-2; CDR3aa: CASSYGLITGELFF; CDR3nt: TGTGCCAGCAGCTACGGACTGATCACCGGGGAGCTGTTTTTT
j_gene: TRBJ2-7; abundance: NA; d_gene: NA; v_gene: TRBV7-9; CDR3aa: CASSLTGQSQYF; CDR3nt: TGTGCCAGCAGCTTAACAGGCCAATCGCAATACTTC
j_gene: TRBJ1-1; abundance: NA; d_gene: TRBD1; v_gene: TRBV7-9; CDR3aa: CASRDRGGTEAFF; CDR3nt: TGTGCCAGCAGGGACAGGGGAGGCACTGAAGCTTTCTTT
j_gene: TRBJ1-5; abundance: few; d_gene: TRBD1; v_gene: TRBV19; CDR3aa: CASRLQGGLQPQHF; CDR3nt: TGTGCCAGTAGATTACAGGGGGGACTTCAGCCCCAGCATTTT
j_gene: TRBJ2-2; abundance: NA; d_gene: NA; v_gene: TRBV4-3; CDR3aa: CASSQGRSRELFF; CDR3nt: TGCGCCAGCAGCCAAGGTCGGAGCAGGGAGCTGTTTTTT
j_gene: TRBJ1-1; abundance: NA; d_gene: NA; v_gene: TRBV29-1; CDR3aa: CSVGQQRGAFF; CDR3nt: TGCAGCGTTGGGCAGCAGCGAGGCGCTTTCTTT
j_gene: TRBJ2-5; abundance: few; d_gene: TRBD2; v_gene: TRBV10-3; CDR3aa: CAISESKASGLQETQYF; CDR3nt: TGTGCCATCAGTGAGTCGAAGGCTAGCGGGCTGCAAGAGACCCAGTACTTC
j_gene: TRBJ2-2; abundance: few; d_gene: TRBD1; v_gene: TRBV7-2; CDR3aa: CASSLDRGPLFF; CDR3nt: TGTGCCAGCAGTTTGGACAGGGGACCTCTGTTTTTT
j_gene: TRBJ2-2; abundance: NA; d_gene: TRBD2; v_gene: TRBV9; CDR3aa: CASSLNRGGLAVGELFF; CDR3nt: TGTGCCAGCAGCCTCAACCGGGGGGGACTAGCGGTTGGGGAGCTGTTTTTT
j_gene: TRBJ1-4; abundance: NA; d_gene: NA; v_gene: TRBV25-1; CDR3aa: CASSEGDRPLNEKLFF; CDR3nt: TGTGCCAGCAGCGAAGGCGACAGGCCTCTTAATGAAAAACTGTTTTTT
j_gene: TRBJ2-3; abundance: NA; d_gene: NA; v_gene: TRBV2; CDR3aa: CASSDPPYPAGITDTQYF; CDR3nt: TGTGCCAGCAGTGACCCCCCATATCCAGCGGGCATAACAGATACGCAGTATTTT
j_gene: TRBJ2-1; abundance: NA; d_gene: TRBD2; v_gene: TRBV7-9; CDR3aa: CASSGVAGRGYNEQFF; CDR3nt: TGTGCCAGCAGCGGGGTGGCGGGGAGGGGTTACAATGAGCAGTTCTTC
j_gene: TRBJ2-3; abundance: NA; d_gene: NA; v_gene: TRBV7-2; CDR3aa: CASVPTAGSTDTQYF; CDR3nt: TGTGCCAGCGTACCAACGGCGGGGAGCACAGATACGCAGTATTTT
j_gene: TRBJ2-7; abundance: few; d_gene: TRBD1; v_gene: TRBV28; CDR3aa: CASSLGYNLRDRGSYEQYF; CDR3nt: TGTGCCAGCAGTTTAGGCTATAACCTCCGGGACAGGGGCTCCTACGAGCAGTACTTC
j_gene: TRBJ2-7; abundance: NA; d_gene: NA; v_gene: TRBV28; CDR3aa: CASSSAGGRGGANHEQYF; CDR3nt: TGTGCCAGCAGTTCTGCCGGGGGTCGTGGGGGGGCTAACCACGAGCAGTACTTC
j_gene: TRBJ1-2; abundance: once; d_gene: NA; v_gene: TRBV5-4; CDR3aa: CASSRRSRDFDYGYTF; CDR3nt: TGTGCCAGCAGCCGGAGGAGCAGGGACTTCGACTATGGCTACACCTTC
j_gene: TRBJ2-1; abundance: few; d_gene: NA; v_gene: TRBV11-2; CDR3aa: CASSLLGARGGNNEQFF; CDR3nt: TGTGCCAGCAGCTTATTGGGGGCTCGTGGTGGTAACAATGAGCAGTTCTTC
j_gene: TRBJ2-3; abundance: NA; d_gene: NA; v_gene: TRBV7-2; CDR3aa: CASSLSLPLSGGPTDTQYF; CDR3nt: TGTGCCAGCAGCCTTAGCCTTCCCCTAAGCGGAGGCCCCACAGATACGCAGTATTTT
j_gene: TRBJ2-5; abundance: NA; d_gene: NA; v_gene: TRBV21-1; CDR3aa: CASSTKQGRETQYF; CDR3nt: TGTGCCAGCAGCACCAAACAGGGAAGAGAGACCCAGTACTTC
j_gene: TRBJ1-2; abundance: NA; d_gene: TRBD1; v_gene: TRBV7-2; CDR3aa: CASSSPGQYGYTF; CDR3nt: TGTGCCAGCAGCTCTCCGGGACAGTATGGCTACACCTTC
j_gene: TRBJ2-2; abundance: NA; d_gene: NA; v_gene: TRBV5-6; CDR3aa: CASSFDWRSTGELFF; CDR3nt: TGTGCCAGCAGCTTTGATTGGAGATCTACCGGGGAGCTGTTTTTT
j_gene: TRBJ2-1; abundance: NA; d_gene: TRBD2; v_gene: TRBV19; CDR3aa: CASSGRVIYNEQFF; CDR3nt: TGTGCCAGTAGCGGGAGGGTGATATACAATGAGCAGTTCTTC
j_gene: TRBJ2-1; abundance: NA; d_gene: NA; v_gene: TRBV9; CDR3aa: CASSVRPVDEQFF; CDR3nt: TGTGCCAGCAGCGTGCGGCCGGTGGATGAGCAGTTCTTC
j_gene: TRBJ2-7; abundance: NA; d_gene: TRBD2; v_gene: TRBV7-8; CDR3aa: CASSFLSSGSYFYEQYF; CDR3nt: TGTGCCAGCAGCTTCCTATCTAGCGGGAGTTACTTTTACGAGCAGTACTTC
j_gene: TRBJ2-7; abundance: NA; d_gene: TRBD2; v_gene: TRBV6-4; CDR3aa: CASRTGGPPYEQYF; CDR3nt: TGTGCCAGCAGGACGGGAGGGCCTCCCTACGAGCAGTACTTC
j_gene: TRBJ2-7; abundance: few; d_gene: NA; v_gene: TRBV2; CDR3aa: CASKFGHLTYEQYF; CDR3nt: TGTGCCAGCAAATTCGGACATCTAACTTACGAGCAGTACTTC
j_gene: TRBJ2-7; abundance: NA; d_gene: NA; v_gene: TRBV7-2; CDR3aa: CASSSEPAYEQYF; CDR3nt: TGTGCCAGCAGCTCCGAGCCCGCCTACGAGCAGTACTTC
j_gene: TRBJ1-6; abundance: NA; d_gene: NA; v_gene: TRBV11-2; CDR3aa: CASSLEWAGMNSPLHF; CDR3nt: TGTGCCAGCAGCTTAGAGTGGGCAGGAATGAATTCACCCCTCCACTTT
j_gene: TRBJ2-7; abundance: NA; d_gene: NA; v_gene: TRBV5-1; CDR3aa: CASSLVPDGFYEQYF; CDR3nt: TGCGCCAGCAGCTTGGTGCCCGACGGGTTCTACGAGCAGTACTTC
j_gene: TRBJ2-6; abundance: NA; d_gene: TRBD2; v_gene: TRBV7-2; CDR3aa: CASSPRLAGGSSGANVLTF; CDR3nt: TGTGCCAGCAGCCCGCGACTAGCGGGGGGGAGCTCTGGGGCCAACGTCCTGACTTTC
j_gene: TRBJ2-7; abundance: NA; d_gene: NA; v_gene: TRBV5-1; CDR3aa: CASSFRRGPYEQYF; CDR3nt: TGCGCCAGCAGCTTTCGGAGGGGGCCCTACGAGCAGTACTTC
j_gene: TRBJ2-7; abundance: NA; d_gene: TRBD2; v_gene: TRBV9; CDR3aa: CASSPRLAGGSYEQYF; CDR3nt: TGTGCCAGCAGCCCACGACTAGCGGGGGGTTCCTACGAGCAGTACTTC
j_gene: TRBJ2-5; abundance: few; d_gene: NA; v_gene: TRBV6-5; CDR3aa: CASSFRAQETQYF; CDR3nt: TGTGCCAGCAGTTTCAGGGCCCAAGAGACCCAGTACTTC
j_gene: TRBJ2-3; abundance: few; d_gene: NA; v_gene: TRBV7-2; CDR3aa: CASSPGLRRGATDTQYF; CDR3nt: TGTGCCAGCAGCCCGGGATTGCGACGGGGGGCCACAGATACGCAGTATTTT
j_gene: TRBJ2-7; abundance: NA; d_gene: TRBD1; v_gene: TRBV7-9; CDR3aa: CASSLDGTAEQYF; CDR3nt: TGTGCCAGCAGCTTAGATGGGACAGCTGAGCAGTACTTC
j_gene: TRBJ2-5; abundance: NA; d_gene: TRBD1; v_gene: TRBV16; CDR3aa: CASRPGGQETQYF; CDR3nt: TGTGCCAGCAGACCAGGGGGACAAGAGACCCAGTACTTC
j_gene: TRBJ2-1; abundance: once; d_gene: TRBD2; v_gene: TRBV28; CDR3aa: CASSPPGLAGPLSYNEQFF; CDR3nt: TGTGCCAGCAGTCCTCCGGGACTAGCGGGGCCTCTATCCTACAATGAGCAGTTCTTC
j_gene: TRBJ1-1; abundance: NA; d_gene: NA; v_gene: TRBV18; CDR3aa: CASSPPYQGLNTEAFF; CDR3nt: TGTGCCAGCTCACCACCCTACCAGGGGCTGAACACTGAAGCTTTCTTT
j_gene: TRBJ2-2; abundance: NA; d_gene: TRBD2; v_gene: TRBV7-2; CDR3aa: CASSLGASGANTGELFF; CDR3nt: TGTGCCAGCAGCTTAGGGGCTAGCGGTGCGAACACCGGGGAGCTGTTTTTT
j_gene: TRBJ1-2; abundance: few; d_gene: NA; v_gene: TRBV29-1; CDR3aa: CSVGSRLYGYTF; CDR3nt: TGCAGCGTTGGATCGCGGCTCTATGGCTACACCTTC
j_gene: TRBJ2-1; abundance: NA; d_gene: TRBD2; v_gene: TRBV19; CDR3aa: CASSLIAGGRTYNEQFF; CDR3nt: TGTGCCAGTAGTCTTATAGCGGGAGGGCGTACCTACAATGAGCAGTTCTTC
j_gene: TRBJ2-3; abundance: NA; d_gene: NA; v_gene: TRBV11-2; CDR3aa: CASSLVFLTDTQYF; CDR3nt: TGTGCCAGCAGCTTAGTTTTCCTGACAGATACGCAGTATTTT
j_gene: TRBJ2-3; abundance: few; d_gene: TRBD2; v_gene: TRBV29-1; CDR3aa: CSVEDQAGNTQYF; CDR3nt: TGCAGCGTTGAAGATCAAGCGGGAAATACGCAGTATTTT